This T cell receptor (beta chain) was observed in a study of shared clonotypes between healthy human individuals. The split of CD4+ cells yielded CD45RA+ naive and CD45RA-negative memory subsets. Sequencing was performed with immunoSEQ multiplex PCR; in TCRdb, only in-frame clones are kept and a portion is missing. The sample holds some 680,000 clones, around 78% seen once. General observations from the study: In a handful of donors, around 4.5% of naive CD4 clonotypes appeared in common.

Trimming took 5 bases from V and 7 from J; bases not matched to a gene: 9. The germline V gene has CDR1 SGHNT and CDR2 YYREEE (reference sequence). The CDR3 runs 15 residues. This clone was counted a few times. The antigen remains unidentified. The chain carries TRBV5-4 and TRBJ2-1; 10 bases are shared with TRBD2. The sample consisted of memory CD4+ T cells sorted from blood. Subset here: CD45RA-negative fraction. This clonotype originated in a woman under 40 in good health. DNA for the CDR3: TGTGCCAGCAGTACTAGCGGGACCCCCGGGAATGAGCAGTTCTTC. Amino acids: CASSTSGTPGNEQFF.